The 26 T cell receptor beta chains listed next were all sequenced from one sample in a study of OX40 agonist ivuxolimab in advanced cancers. Profiling relied on immunoSEQ multiplex PCR, and the TCRdb table lists in-frame clones only, not all of them. This sample has around 19,000 clones, with around 86% found just once. The sample was CD4+ or CD8+ T cells sorted from blood, taken in a trial of the OX40 agonist ivuxolimab. These receptors all come from an adult with an advanced solid tumor such as melanoma, head and neck, liver or kidney cancer.

The table lists this clone with a count of one. This chain uses TRBV9 with TRBJ1-3; D not resolved. Trimming cost V 2 bases and J 0 bases, with 15 bases left between them. Per germline, CDR1 SGDLS and CDR2 YYNGEE. The CDR3 contains 17 residues. DNA for the CDR3: TGTGCCAGCAGCGTTAGCCCTCTAAGAGCCTCTGGAAACACCATATATTTT. Protein: CASSVSPLRASGNTIYF.

This rearrangement joins TRBV27 to TRBJ2-5, with 8 positions matching TRBD1. Germline values: CDR1 MNHEY, CDR2 SMNVEV (reference sequence). The CDR3 contains 19 residues. Losses at the gene ends were 3 bases for V and 5 bases for J; bases not matched to a gene: 20. CDR3 amino acids: CASSFLQVFRQGRRETQYF. The CDR3 DNA reads as TGTGCCAGCAGTTTCCTGCAGGTATTCAGACAGGGGCGGAGGGAGACCCAGTACTTC.

This clone appeared a few times. The chain carries TRBV27 and TRBJ2-7; 9 nucleotides align to TRBD1. CDR1 is MNHEY and CDR2 is SMNVEV in the germline V gene (reference sequence). The CDR3 contains 15 residues. Unmatched junction bases numbered 14, after V lost 8 bases and J lost 6 bases. The CDR3, as DNA: TGTGCCAGCTCGGGGTACAGGGGGCTTATCGGCGAGCAGTACTTC. Its protein is CASSGYRGLIGEQYF.

V and J are TRBV29-1 and TRBJ1-1; D is ambiguous. Germline CDR1 SQVTM, CDR2 ANQGSEA. The CDR3 runs to 11 residues. Trimming took off 3 bases at V and 0 bases at J, with 2 bases between the two ends. The CDR3 DNA follows: TGCAGCGTTGAGGTGAACACTGAAGCTTTCTTT. This encodes CSVEVNTEAFF.

The chain uses TRBV7-9 and TRBJ2-5; TRBD2 aligns across 7 bases. Germline V gives CDR1 SEHNR, CDR2 FQNEAQ (reference sequence). V shed 2 bases and J 3 bases; nucleotides not matched to a gene: 15. The CDR3 is made up of 18 amino acids. For the CDR3, the DNA is TGTGCCAGCAGCTTATTGGTCTCGGCGGGAGAGGCCGAAGAGACCCAGTACTTC. Its translation is CASSLLVSAGEAEETQYF.

The rearrangement uses TRBV6-1 and TRBJ1-1; D unclear. The V end was cut by 4 bases, the J end by 4 bases, with 7 bases between. Germline loops: CDR1 MNHNS, CDR2 SASEGT. This CDR3 has 12 amino acids. This chain's CDR3 is CASSVGFTEAFF. Here the CDR3 DNA reads TGTGCCAGCAGTGTTGGGTTCACTGAAGCTTTCTTT.

The chain uses TRBV11-2 and TRBJ2-5; a weak D match, TRBD2 (7 bases). The length of the CDR3 is 16 residues. Trimming shortened V by 1 base and J by 3 bases, and 15 bases separated the two germline ends. CDR1 SGHAT and CDR2 FQNNGV come from the germline V gene. The CDR3 DNA follows: TGTGCCAGCAGCTTAGGCAGGGGAGGGTTAGAAGAGACCCAGTACTTC. It translates to CASSLGRGGLEETQYF.

This clone turned up a few times. The chain is built from TRBV2 and TRBJ2-5; weak D call: TRBD2 (7 bases). This CDR3 has 14 residues. V was cut by 6 bases and J by 4 bases, with 15 bases left in between. Germline values: CDR1 SNHLY, CDR2 FYNNEI. The CDR3 here is CASSGGQVGETQYF. DNA for the CDR3: TGTGCCAGCAGCGGGGGGCAGGTTGGAGAGACCCAGTACTTC.

This chain uses TRBV28 with TRBJ1-2; the match to TRBD1 covers 9 bases. Per the germline V gene, CDR1 is MDHEN and CDR2 is SYDVKM. The junction had 19 bases not matched to a gene; V was cut back by 7 bases and J by 4 bases. The CDR3 is made up of 18 amino acids. The CDR3 sequence is CASNDLTGQGNVGYGYTF. CDR3 bases: TGTGCCAGCAATGACCTCACGGGACAGGGAAATGTAGGCTATGGCTACACCTTC.

The rearrangement links TRBV4-1 to TRBJ2-7; D is possibly TRBD1 (5 bases). V was trimmed by 3 bases and J by 4 bases, leaving 16 bases between them. The CDR3 totals 15 residues. From germline, CDR1 is MGHRA and CDR2 YSYEKL. The CDR3 loop reads CASSHSAQGAYEQYF. As DNA, the CDR3 is TGCGCCAGCAGCCATTCTGCTCAGGGCGCTTACGAGCAGTACTTC.

The chain uses TRBV6-1 and TRBJ2-5; 7 bases align to TRBD1. Germline V gene lookup returns CDR1 MNHNS and CDR2 SASEGT. Unmatched junction bases numbered 4, after V lost 7 bases and J lost 2 bases. The CDR3 runs 13 residues. The CDR3 sequence: CASTWTGQETQYF. Here the CDR3 DNA reads TGTGCCAGCACCTGGACAGGACAAGAGACCCAGTACTTC.

V and J are TRBV29-1 and TRBJ2-2; D possibly corresponds to TRBD2 (6 bases). V was trimmed by 7 bases and J by 7 bases, leaving 10 bases between them. The germline gives CDR1 SQVTM, CDR2 ANQGSEA. The CDR3 consists of 11 residues. The CDR3 here is CSGRVLGELFF. The CDR3 region has the DNA TGCAGCGGGAGGGTTCTCGGGGAGCTGTTTTTT.

The chain recombines TRBV7-9 with TRBJ2-3; TRBD1 or TRBD2 may be the D gene (5 bases each). Trimming cost V 4 bases and J 1 base, with 15 bases left between them. The CDR3 sequence is 16 residues long. Germline loops: CDR1 SEHNR, CDR2 FQNEAQ (reference sequence). CDR3 coding DNA: TGTGCCAGCAGCTCCCGGGACCACCCTGGCACAGATACGCAGTATTTT. Translated: CASSSRDHPGTDTQYF.

The chain employs TRBV27 and TRBJ2-7, with 7 bases that match TRBD1. This CDR3 is 16 amino acids long. V was pared by 6 bases and J by 0 bases, with 11 bases of the junction left unmatched. Germline CDR1 reads MNHEY; CDR2 reads SMNVEV (reference sequence). The CDR3 nucleotides are TGTGCCAGCAGCAGGAGATGGGACAGACGCTCCTACGAGCAGTACTTC. Encoded protein: CASSRRWDRRSYEQYF.

This chain uses TRBV19 with TRBJ2-7, with D perhaps TRBD1 (6 bases). V lost 3 bases, J lost 0 bases, and 9 bases lay in between. CDR3 length: 14 amino acids. Germline V gene lookup returns CDR1 LNHDA and CDR2 SQIVND (reference sequence). Here the CDR3 DNA reads TGTGCCAGTAGTATCCCCAGGGGCTCCTACGAGCAGTACTTC. Its translation: CASSIPRGSYEQYF. The whole variable domain, remainder taken from reference TRBV19 and TRBJ2-7, is DGGITQSPKYLFRKEGQNVTLSCEQNLNHDAMYWYRQDPGQGLRLIYYSQIVNDFQKGDIAEGYSVSREKKESFPLTVTSAQKNPTAFYLCASSIPRGSYEQYFGPGTRLTVT.

V usage is TRBV9 and J usage is TRBJ2-4, with 8 positions matching TRBD2. Per germline, CDR1 SGDLS and CDR2 YYNGEE. The CDR3 length is 17 residues. V trimming: 0 bases; J trimming: 6 bases; junction bases outside the gene matches: 11. CDR3 nucleotides: TGTGCCAGCAGCGTAGGTGGGTCGGGAGGGCCTTCAAACATTCAGTACTTC. Its protein is CASSVGGSGGPSNIQYF.

The rearrangement links TRBV9 to TRBJ2-7; D is ambiguous. V lost 4 bases to trimming and J lost 2 bases, with 16 bases between them. There are 15 residues in the CDR3. CDR1 is SGDLS, CDR2 YYNGEE, per germline. DNA of the CDR3: TGTGCCAGCAGCCTAGGCGAGCATAGGACCTACGAGCAGTACTTC. Translation gives CASSLGEHRTYEQYF.

The chain couples TRBV13 to TRBJ2-5; 13 positions match TRBD2. Per germline, CDR1 PRHDT and CDR2 FYEKMQ (reference sequence). CDR3 length equals 15 residues. With V trimmed by 5 bases and J by 5 bases, 5 bases remained unmatched. The CDR3 reads CASSLGLAGMETQYF. The CDR3 DNA reads TGTGCCAGCAGCCTGGGACTAGCGGGGATGGAGACCCAGTACTTC.

The chain carries TRBV5-4 and TRBJ2-5, with 9 bases matching TRBD2. Germline V gene sequence: CDR1 SGHNT, CDR2 YYREEE (reference sequence). The V segment lost 1 base and the J segment 4 bases; nucleotides outside the gene matches: 5. The CDR3 consists of 15 residues. The CDR3 sequence: CASSLLAGGGETQYF. CDR3 DNA sequence: TGTGCCAGCAGCTTGTTGGCGGGGGGGGGAGAGACCCAGTACTTC.

V usage is TRBV2 and J usage is TRBJ2-3; 14 bases fit TRBD2. Germline values: CDR1 SNHLY, CDR2 FYNNEI. After removal of 2 bases from V and 0 bases from J, the junction contained 10 bases not matched to a gene. The CDR3 totals 20 residues. The DNA for the CDR3 is TGTGCCAGCAGTGAATTCGTCGGGACTAGCGGGGGCGCTAGCACAGATACGCAGTATTTT. Translation: CASSEFVGTSGGASTDTQYF.

The rearrangement joins TRBV29-1 to TRBJ2-1; 7 nucleotides line up with TRBD1. CDR1 and CDR2 (germline): SQVTM, ANQGSEA. The CDR3 length is 14 residues. Losses at the gene ends were 6 bases for V and 0 bases for J; bases not matched to a gene: 5. The CDR3 sequence: CSVTGVSSYNEQFF. As DNA, the CDR3 is TGCAGCGTCACAGGGGTAAGCTCCTACAATGAGCAGTTCTTC.

The chain has TRBV7-8 and TRBJ2-3; D is perhaps TRBD1 or TRBD2 (5 bases each). Trimming stripped 7 bases from V and 0 bases from J, with 11 bases between. Germline V gives CDR1 SGHVS, CDR2 FQNEAQ. The CDR3 is 14 amino acids. CDR3 residues: CASNWGSSTDTQYF. The CDR3 bases are TGTGCCAGCAACTGGGGGTCTAGCACAGATACGCAGTATTTT.

The rearrangement joins TRBV14 to TRBJ2-1; D assignment may be TRBD1 or TRBD2 (5 bases each). The CDR3 spans 19 residues. Germline CDR1 SGHDN, CDR2 FVKESK. The germline V and J ends were trimmed by 0 bases and 5 bases, with 23 bases remaining between them. The CDR3 protein is CASSQDGIGRDRRNNEQFF. The CDR3, as DNA: TGTGCCAGCAGCCAAGATGGAATAGGTAGGGACCGACGAAACAATGAGCAGTTCTTC.

This chain links TRBV27 with TRBJ2-3; D remains unclear. The length of the CDR3 is 14 residues. Germline lookup yields CDR1 MNHEY and CDR2 SMNVEV (reference sequence). Trimming removed 6 bases at V and 4 bases at J, with 14 bases between. The DNA for the CDR3 is TGTGCCAGCAGGAGTCGAGTCAAAGCAGATACGCAGTATTTT. Translated, it gives CASRSRVKADTQYF.

The chain has TRBV13 and TRBJ2-2; D is unclear. With 6 bases removed from V and 6 bases from J, the gap between germline ends came to 11 bases. CDR3 length: 13 residues. Per germline, CDR1 PRHDT and CDR2 FYEKMQ (reference sequence). The CDR3 region is CASRQRSAGELFF. The CDR3 region has the DNA TGTGCCAGCAGACAAAGGTCGGCCGGGGAGCTGTTTTTT.

The chain combines TRBV5-1 with TRBJ2-7, with TRBD1 matching over 7 bases. Losses at the gene ends were 0 bases for V and 5 bases for J; bases not matched to a gene: 5. Germline V lookup: CDR1 SGHRS, CDR2 YFSETQ. The CDR3 loop spans 14 amino acids. Here the CDR3 DNA reads TGCGCCAGCAGCTTGGGACAGGGTGACGACGAGCAGTACTTC. This translates into CASSLGQGDDEQYF.